This TCR beta chain came from a study of T cell responses to AZD1222 COVID-19 vaccine. V shed 8 bases, J shed 0 bases, and the junction held 18 bases outside the gene matches. CDR3 length: 19 residues. The germline V gene encodes CDR1 SNHLY and CDR2 FYNNEI. Study-level findings and limits: An increase in Spike-specific TCR breadth and depth was observed after two AZD1222 doses.

On this clone itself: The antigen remains unidentified.

The repertoire was sequenced with immunoSEQ multiplex PCR; TCRdb's copy has only in-frame clones and lacks some. The data contain around 100,000 clones, roughly 86% of them singletons. The origin of this receptor is an adult who received the MenACWY meningococcal vaccine as a control. The genes are TRBV2 and TRBJ2-2; 7 bases line up with TRBD2. The specimen was peripheral blood, collected 28 days after the second dose of the MenACWY control vaccine. This CDR3 is CASAYPPRLAGANTGELFF. The CDR3 DNA follows: TGTGCCAGCGCGTACCCCCCCCGGTTAGCGGGTGCGAACACCGGGGAGCTGTTTTTT.